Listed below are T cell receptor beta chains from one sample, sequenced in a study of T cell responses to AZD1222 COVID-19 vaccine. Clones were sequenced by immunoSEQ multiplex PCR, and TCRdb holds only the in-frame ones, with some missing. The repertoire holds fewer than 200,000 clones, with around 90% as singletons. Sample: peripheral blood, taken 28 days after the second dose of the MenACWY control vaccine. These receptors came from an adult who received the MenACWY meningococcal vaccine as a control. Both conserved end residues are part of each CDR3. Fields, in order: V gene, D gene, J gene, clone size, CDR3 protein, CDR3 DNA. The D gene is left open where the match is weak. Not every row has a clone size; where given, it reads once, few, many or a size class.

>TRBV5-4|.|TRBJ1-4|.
CASSLQTGSNEKLFF
TGTGCCAGCAGCTTGCAGACGGGGAGTAATGAAAAACTGTTTTTT
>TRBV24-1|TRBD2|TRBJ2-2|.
CATSDYKGGGNTGELFF
TGTGCCACCAGTGACTATAAGGGCGGGGGGAACACCGGGGAGCTGTTTTTT
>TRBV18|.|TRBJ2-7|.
CASSPRRNYEQYF
TGTGCCAGCTCACCAAGGCGGAACTACGAGCAGTACTTC
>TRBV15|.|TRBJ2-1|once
CATREVGVSYNEQFF
TGTGCCACCAGAGAGGTGGGAGTATCCTACAATGAGCAGTTCTTC
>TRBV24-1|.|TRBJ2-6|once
CATRGTGETEGANVLTF
TGTGCCACCAGAGGTACAGGTGAGACGGAAGGGGCCAACGTCCTGACTTTC
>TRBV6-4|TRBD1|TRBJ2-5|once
CARKDRVETQYF
TGTGCCAGAAAGGACAGGGTAGAGACCCAGTACTTC
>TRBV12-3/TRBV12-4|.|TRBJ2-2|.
CASSLSGSGELFF
TGTGCCAGCAGTTTGTCGGGATCCGGGGAGCTGTTTTTT
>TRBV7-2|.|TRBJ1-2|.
CASSLDRVYGYTF
TGTGCCAGCAGCTTAGACAGGGTTTATGGCTACACCTTC
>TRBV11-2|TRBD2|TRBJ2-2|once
CASRPLAYTGELFF
TGTGCCAGCAGACCACTAGCGTACACCGGGGAGCTGTTTTTT
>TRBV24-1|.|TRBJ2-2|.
CATSDSAGGIFGELFF
TGTGCCACCAGTGATTCGGCAGGGGGGATTTTCGGGGAGCTGTTTTTT
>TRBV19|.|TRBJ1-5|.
CASSMAGQRGNQPQHF
TGTGCCAGTAGTATGGCTGGCCAAAGGGGCAATCAGCCCCAGCATTTT
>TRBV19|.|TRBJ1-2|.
CASSIRNTAHGYTF
TGTGCCAGTAGTATTAGAAACACGGCTCACGGCTACACCTTC
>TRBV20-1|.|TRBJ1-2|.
CSVGGSYGYTF
TGCAGTGTCGGAGGGAGCTATGGCTACACCTTC
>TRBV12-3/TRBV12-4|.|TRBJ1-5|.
CASSFSNQPQHF
TGTGCCAGCAGTTTTAGCAATCAGCCCCAGCATTTT
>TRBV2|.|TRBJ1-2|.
CASSEAIGYTF
TGTGCCAGCAGTGAAGCGATTGGCTACACCTTC
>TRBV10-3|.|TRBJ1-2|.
CAISGQSSTAGYTF
TGTGCCATCAGTGGACAGAGTAGTACGGCTGGCTACACCTTC
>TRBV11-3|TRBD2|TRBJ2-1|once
CASSQGREGLHRNEQFF
TGTGCCAGCAGCCAAGGGCGGGAGGGACTGCATCGGAATGAGCAGTTCTTC
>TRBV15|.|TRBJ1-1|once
CATSRSLNTEAFF
TGTGCCACCAGCAGGTCCTTGAACACTGAAGCTTTCTTT
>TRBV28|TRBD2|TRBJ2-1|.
CASSSLLAPQPDNEQFF
TGTGCCAGCAGTTCCCTACTAGCGCCTCAACCGGACAATGAGCAGTTCTTC
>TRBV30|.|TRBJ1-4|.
CAWMGDTDEKLFF
TGTGCCTGGATGGGGGATACGGATGAAAAACTGTTTTTT
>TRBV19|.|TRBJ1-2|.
CASSPSHGGYGYTF
TGTGCCAGTAGTCCGAGCCACGGAGGCTATGGCTACACCTTC
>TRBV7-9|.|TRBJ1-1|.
CASSLRQVNTEAFF
TGTGCCAGCAGCTTAAGACAGGTGAACACTGAAGCTTTCTTT
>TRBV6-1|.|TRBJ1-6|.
CASSEVGSPLHF
TGTGCCAGCAGTGAAGTAGGTTCACCCCTCCACTTT
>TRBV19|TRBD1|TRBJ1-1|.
CASSIQGAIGTEAFF
TGTGCCAGTAGTATCCAGGGGGCGATCGGCACTGAAGCTTTCTTT
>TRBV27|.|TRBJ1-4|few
CASSRVTSDEKLFF
TGTGCCAGCAGTAGGGTGACTAGTGATGAAAAACTGTTTTTT
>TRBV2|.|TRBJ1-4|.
CASQRGASEKLFF
TGTGCCAGCCAACGGGGGGCCTCCGAAAAACTGTTTTTT
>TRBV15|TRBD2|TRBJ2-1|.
CATSRDLMGGGNEQFF
TGTGCCACCAGCAGAGATCTGATGGGGGGGGGCAATGAGCAGTTCTTC
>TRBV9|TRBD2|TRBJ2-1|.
CASSSSGTSGNEQFF
TGTGCCAGCAGTTCCTCCGGGACTAGCGGTAATGAGCAGTTCTTC
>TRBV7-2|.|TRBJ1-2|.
CASSHDTYGYTF
TGTGCCAGCAGCCACGACACCTATGGCTACACCTTC
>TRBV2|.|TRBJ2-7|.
CASSANQGGYEQYF
TGTGCCAGCAGTGCGAACCAGGGTGGCTACGAGCAGTACTTC
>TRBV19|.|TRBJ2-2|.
CASRTGAANTGELFF
TGTGCCAGTAGGACGGGGGCCGCGAACACCGGGGAGCTGTTTTTT
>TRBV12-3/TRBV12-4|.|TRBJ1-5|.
CASSQGAPQPQHF
TGTGCCAGCAGTCAAGGGGCACCTCAGCCCCAGCATTTT
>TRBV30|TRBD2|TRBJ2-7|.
CAFTGTSGGEQYF
TGTGCCTTCACTGGGACTAGCGGGGGCGAGCAGTACTTC
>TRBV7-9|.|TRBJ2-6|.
CASSLTGDSGANVLTF
TGTGCCAGCAGCCTTACTGGCGATTCTGGGGCCAACGTCCTGACTTTC
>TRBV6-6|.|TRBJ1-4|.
CASSMGGTGHNEKLFF
TGTGCCAGCAGCATGGGTGGGACGGGACATAATGAAAAACTGTTTTTT
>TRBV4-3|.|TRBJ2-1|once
CASSQDQRAVYNEQFF
TGCGCCAGCAGCCAAGATCAGCGGGCGGTCTACAATGAGCAGTTCTTC
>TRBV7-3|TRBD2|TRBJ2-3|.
CASSLNPSGAGDTQYF
TGTGCCAGCAGCTTAAATCCTAGCGGGGCGGGGGATACGCAGTATTTT
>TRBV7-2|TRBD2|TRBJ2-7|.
CASSPGLETYEQYF
TGTGCCAGCAGCCCTGGACTAGAAACCTACGAGCAGTACTTC
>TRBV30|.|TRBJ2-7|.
CAWSVAGASWQYF
TGTGCCTGGAGTGTAGCCGGGGCGTCGTGGCAGTACTTC
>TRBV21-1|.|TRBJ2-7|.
CASSTFPGTGDEQYF
TGTGCCAGCAGCACCTTCCCCGGGACGGGCGACGAGCAGTACTTC
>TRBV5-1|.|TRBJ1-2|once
CASSLDYRTNGYTF
TGCGCCAGCAGCTTGGATTACCGGACAAACGGCTACACCTTC